Listed below are T cell receptor beta chains from one sample, sequenced in a study of T cell responses to AZD1222 COVID-19 vaccine. The protocol was immunoSEQ multiplex PCR, while the TCRdb copy is restricted to in-frame clones and leaves out a portion. The table has around 140,000 clones, over 90% seen once. The material was peripheral blood, obtained on day 0 of AZD1222 vaccination. Receptors originate from an adult in good health. Each CDR3 is given without its conserved first and last residue. The order of the fields is CDR3 protein, V gene, clone size, J gene, D gene. The D gene is left open where the match is weak. Some rows mark clone size as missing; the rest say once, few, many or name a class of expanded clone.

CDR3aa: ASSIGGGREAF
v_gene: TRBV19
abundance: .
j_gene: TRBJ1-1
d_gene: .

CDR3aa: ASSQGEGGDEQY
v_gene: TRBV4-1
abundance: .
j_gene: TRBJ2-7
d_gene: TRBD2

CDR3aa: ASSEWASAEQY
v_gene: TRBV10-1
abundance: few
j_gene: TRBJ2-7
d_gene: .

CDR3aa: SASESQAYEQY
v_gene: TRBV20-1
abundance: .
j_gene: TRBJ2-7
d_gene: .

CDR3aa: SATTGLGGYGYT
v_gene: TRBV29-1
abundance: .
j_gene: TRBJ1-2
d_gene: .

CDR3aa: ASSIRQGSLVNTEAF
v_gene: TRBV27
abundance: .
j_gene: TRBJ1-1
d_gene: TRBD1

CDR3aa: ASSQLQVTEAF
v_gene: TRBV6-5
abundance: .
j_gene: TRBJ1-1
d_gene: .

CDR3aa: ASSVSGTALYYGYT
v_gene: TRBV6-1
abundance: .
j_gene: TRBJ1-2
d_gene: TRBD1

CDR3aa: ASSLNSGFGYT
v_gene: TRBV7-8
abundance: .
j_gene: TRBJ1-2
d_gene: .

CDR3aa: ASSASGRSYNEQF
v_gene: TRBV9
abundance: .
j_gene: TRBJ2-1
d_gene: TRBD2

CDR3aa: ASSVTSIHEQF
v_gene: TRBV9
abundance: .
j_gene: TRBJ2-1
d_gene: TRBD2

CDR3aa: ASSSAQGFYYGYT
v_gene: TRBV5-4
abundance: .
j_gene: TRBJ1-2
d_gene: .

CDR3aa: ASSTFGEQF
v_gene: TRBV28
abundance: .
j_gene: TRBJ2-1
d_gene: .

CDR3aa: ASSETPLPTSPYGYT
v_gene: TRBV19
abundance: .
j_gene: TRBJ1-2
d_gene: .

CDR3aa: SVVLVNYGYT
v_gene: TRBV29-1
abundance: once
j_gene: TRBJ1-2
d_gene: .

CDR3aa: ATSQGSWPTEAF
v_gene: TRBV15
abundance: once
j_gene: TRBJ1-1
d_gene: .

CDR3aa: ASTGTATYEQY
v_gene: TRBV6-5
abundance: .
j_gene: TRBJ2-7
d_gene: .

CDR3aa: ASSFSREGYEQY
v_gene: TRBV5-1
abundance: .
j_gene: TRBJ2-7
d_gene: TRBD2

CDR3aa: ASREMNTEAF
v_gene: TRBV6-7
abundance: once
j_gene: TRBJ1-1
d_gene: .

CDR3aa: ASSYTGTGGEDTQY
v_gene: TRBV7-9
abundance: .
j_gene: TRBJ2-3
d_gene: TRBD1

CDR3aa: ASTLGLAGDNEQF
v_gene: TRBV4-1
abundance: .
j_gene: TRBJ2-1
d_gene: TRBD2

CDR3aa: ASDTRGEGKNIQY
v_gene: TRBV7-3
abundance: .
j_gene: TRBJ2-4
d_gene: .

CDR3aa: ASSEEPQGDYEQY
v_gene: TRBV6-1
abundance: .
j_gene: TRBJ2-7
d_gene: TRBD1

CDR3aa: ASSLRGGEQY
v_gene: TRBV5-4
abundance: .
j_gene: TRBJ2-7
d_gene: .

CDR3aa: ASSDRTVKETQY
v_gene: TRBV6-5
abundance: .
j_gene: TRBJ2-5
d_gene: .

CDR3aa: ASSSRLNEQF
v_gene: TRBV7-2
abundance: .
j_gene: TRBJ2-1
d_gene: .

CDR3aa: ASTFAGGSEQY
v_gene: TRBV19
abundance: .
j_gene: TRBJ2-7
d_gene: TRBD2

CDR3aa: ASSERNTEAF
v_gene: TRBV6-1
abundance: .
j_gene: TRBJ1-1
d_gene: .

CDR3aa: ASSLVGTGVDGYT
v_gene: TRBV5-6
abundance: .
j_gene: TRBJ1-2
d_gene: TRBD1

CDR3aa: ASSRTGGTDTQY
v_gene: TRBV7-3
abundance: .
j_gene: TRBJ2-3
d_gene: TRBD1

CDR3aa: ASSWGLLNTEAF
v_gene: TRBV19
abundance: .
j_gene: TRBJ1-1
d_gene: .

CDR3aa: AISGVPGQGANVEKLF
v_gene: TRBV10-3
abundance: once
j_gene: TRBJ1-4
d_gene: TRBD1

CDR3aa: ASSPGLVGEKLF
v_gene: TRBV6-4
abundance: .
j_gene: TRBJ1-4
d_gene: .

CDR3aa: ASSRLPGLAVNTGELF
v_gene: TRBV28
abundance: .
j_gene: TRBJ2-2
d_gene: TRBD2

CDR3aa: ASRRTAEETQY
v_gene: TRBV12-3/TRBV12-4
abundance: .
j_gene: TRBJ2-5
d_gene: .

CDR3aa: ASSLLGQGSAGIYGYT
v_gene: TRBV3-1/TRBV3-2
abundance: once
j_gene: TRBJ1-2
d_gene: TRBD1

CDR3aa: ASSLVGTGSLDSPLH
v_gene: TRBV7-2
abundance: few
j_gene: TRBJ1-6
d_gene: .

CDR3aa: ASSFGSNTGELF
v_gene: TRBV28
abundance: .
j_gene: TRBJ2-2
d_gene: .

CDR3aa: ASSEIGGGYEQY
v_gene: TRBV6-1
abundance: .
j_gene: TRBJ2-7
d_gene: .

CDR3aa: ASRPVAGGFETQY
v_gene: TRBV6-5
abundance: once
j_gene: TRBJ2-5
d_gene: TRBD2

CDR3aa: ASSLRYSYEQY
v_gene: TRBV5-6
abundance: few
j_gene: TRBJ2-7
d_gene: .

CDR3aa: ASRPGPFSLGENTEAF
v_gene: TRBV2
abundance: .
j_gene: TRBJ1-1
d_gene: .

CDR3aa: ASSLGAGTPGNTIY
v_gene: TRBV11-2
abundance: once
j_gene: TRBJ1-3
d_gene: .

CDR3aa: ASRIEGLDNEQF
v_gene: TRBV6-5
abundance: .
j_gene: TRBJ2-1
d_gene: .